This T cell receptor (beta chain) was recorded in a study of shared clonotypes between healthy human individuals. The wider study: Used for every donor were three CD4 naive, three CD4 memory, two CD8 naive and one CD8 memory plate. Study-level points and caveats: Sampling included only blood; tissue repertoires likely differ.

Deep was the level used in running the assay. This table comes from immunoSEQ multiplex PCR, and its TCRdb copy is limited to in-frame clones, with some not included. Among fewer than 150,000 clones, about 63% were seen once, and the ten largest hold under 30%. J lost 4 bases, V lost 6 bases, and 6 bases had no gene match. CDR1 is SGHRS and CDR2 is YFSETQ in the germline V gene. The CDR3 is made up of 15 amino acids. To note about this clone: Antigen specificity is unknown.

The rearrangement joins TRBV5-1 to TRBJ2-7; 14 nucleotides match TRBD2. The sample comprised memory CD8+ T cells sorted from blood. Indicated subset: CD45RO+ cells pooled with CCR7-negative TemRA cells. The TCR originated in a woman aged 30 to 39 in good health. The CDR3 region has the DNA TGCGCCAGCACGACCGGGACTAGCGGGAGTTACGAGCAGTACTTC. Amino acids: CASTTGTSGSYEQYF.